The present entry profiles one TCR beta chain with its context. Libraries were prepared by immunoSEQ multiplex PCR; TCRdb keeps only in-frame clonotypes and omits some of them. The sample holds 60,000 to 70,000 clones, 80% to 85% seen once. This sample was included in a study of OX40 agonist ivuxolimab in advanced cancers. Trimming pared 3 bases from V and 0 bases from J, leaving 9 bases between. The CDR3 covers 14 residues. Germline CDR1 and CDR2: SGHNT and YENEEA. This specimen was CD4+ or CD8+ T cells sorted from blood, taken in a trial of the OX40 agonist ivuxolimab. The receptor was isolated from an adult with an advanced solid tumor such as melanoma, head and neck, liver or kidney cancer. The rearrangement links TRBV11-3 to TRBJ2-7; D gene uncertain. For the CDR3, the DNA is TGTGCCAGCAGCTTTGACTCGATCTCCTACGAGCAGTACTTC. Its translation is CASSFDSISYEQYF.